These 20 T cell receptor beta chains came from one sample sequenced in a study of blood T cell repertoires in COVID-19. The table came from immunoSEQ multiplex PCR; TCRdb's copy has only in-frame clones and leaves some out. The table has roughly 100,000 clones, 75% to 90% seen once; the top ten hold 12%. The source material was peripheral blood. The receptors were sampled from a human donor in a cohort sampled during active COVID-19.

This clone has a handful of counts. The chain carries TRBV5-4 and TRBJ1-4; 7 positions match TRBD1. CDR3 length: 15 amino acids. V was clipped by 4 bases and J by 3 bases; unmatched bases: 6. Germline CDR1 is SGHNT and CDR2 is YYREEE (reference sequence). The DNA for the CDR3 is TGTGCCAGCAGCCCGGCCGGGACAGCTAATGAAAAACTGTTTTTT. This sequence encodes CASSPAGTANEKLFF.

J is TRBJ2-2 and V is TRBV18; D gene unclear. Germline-derived CDR1 and CDR2 are KGHSH and LQKENI. This CDR3 region has 15 residues. The V gene lost 3 bases and the J gene lost 0 bases, with 8 bases spanning the gap. The CDR3 sequence: CASSPAQTNTGELFF. The CDR3 nucleotides are TGTGCCAGCTCACCGGCACAGACGAACACCGGGGAGCTGTTTTTT.

The chain uses TRBV7-7 and TRBJ2-2; 8 bases are shared with TRBD2. V shed 1 base, J shed 0 bases, and the junction held 1 base outside the gene matches. The germline gives CDR1 SSHAT, CDR2 FNYEAQ (reference sequence). The CDR3 runs to 16 residues. CDR3 DNA: TGTGCCAGCAGCTTAGTAGCGGGGTCGAACACCGGGGAGCTGTTTTTT. It is translated as CASSLVAGSNTGELFF. The complete variable domain, with remaining parts taken from reference TRBV7-7 and TRBJ2-2, reads GAGVSQSPRYKVTKRGQDVTLRCDPISSHATLYWYQQALGQGPEFLTYFNYEAQPDKSGLPSDRFSAERPEGSISTLTIQRTEQRDSAMYRCASSLVAGSNTGELFFGEGSRLTVL.

The chain employs TRBV4-1 and TRBJ2-1, with D perhaps matching TRBD2 (6 bases). This CDR3 comprises 16 residues. Germline-derived CDR1 and CDR2 are MGHRA and YSYEKL. The germline V and J ends were trimmed by 3 bases and 0 bases, with 12 bases remaining between them. The CDR3 here is CASSQSSGLSYNEQFF. CDR3 DNA sequence: TGCGCCAGCAGCCAGTCCTCGGGACTCTCCTACAATGAGCAGTTCTTC.

The chain combines TRBV6-2 or TRBV6-3 with TRBJ2-1; D perhaps matches TRBD1 (6 bases). V lost 2 bases, J lost 10 bases, and 15 bases lay in between. Germline V gives CDR1 MNHEY, CDR2 SVGEGT. The CDR3 sequence is 14 residues long. The CDR3: CASSYRVVGGEQFF. Here the CDR3 DNA reads TGTGCCAGCAGTTACAGGGTAGTTGGGGGCGAGCAGTTCTTC.

The table lists this clone with a few counts. This chain joins TRBV6-5 and TRBJ1-1; D gene uncertain. Germline V gene data show CDR1 as MNHEY and CDR2 as SVGAGI. CDR3 length: 13 residues. V was cut by 7 bases and J by 1 base, with 10 bases left in between. The CDR3 sequence: CASTKTANTEAFF. In DNA form, the CDR3 reads TGTGCCAGCACTAAAACAGCGAACACTGAAGCTTTCTTT.

The chain employs TRBV6-5 and TRBJ2-1; 8 bases fit TRBD2. The junction had 9 bases not matched to a gene; V was cut back by 5 bases and J by 6 bases. Germline V lookup: CDR1 MNHEY, CDR2 SVGAGI. This CDR3 contains 15 residues. CDR3 sequence (DNA): TGTGCCAGCAGTAATCCGGGGGGGCCCGCCAATGAGCAGTTCTTC. It encodes CASSNPGGPANEQFF.

The chain has TRBV5-4 and TRBJ1-2; D possibly corresponds to TRBD1 (6 bases). Germline CDR1 is SGHNT and CDR2 is YYREEE (reference sequence). The CDR3 loop spans 15 amino acids. V shed 4 bases and J shed 8 bases, with 21 bases lying between them. The CDR3, as DNA: TGTGCCAGCAGCCCCAATACAGGGCAGATCCGGGGCTACACCTTC. It yields the protein CASSPNTGQIRGYTF.

This rearrangement joins TRBV6-2 or TRBV6-3 to TRBJ1-1; 9 nucleotides align to TRBD1. Germline trimming cut 5 bases from V and 4 bases from J; bases unmatched to any gene: 11. From germline, CDR1 is MNHEY and CDR2 SVGEGT. This CDR3 region has 16 residues. The CDR3 DNA follows: TGTGCCAGCAGTGGACGGACAGGGGAGGTTTCCACTGAAGCTTTCTTT. Its protein is CASSGRTGEVSTEAFF.

The rearrangement joins TRBV2 to TRBJ1-4; D gene ambiguous. This CDR3 has 12 amino acids. Trimming took off 4 bases at V and 8 bases at J, with 8 bases between the two ends. Per the germline V gene, CDR1 is SNHLY and CDR2 is FYNNEI. This CDR3 reads CASSGPREKLFF. The DNA of the CDR3 is TGTGCCAGCAGTGGACCCAGGGAAAAACTGTTTTTT.

The chain carries TRBV2 and TRBJ1-2; no clear D. This CDR3 has 12 residues. Trimming cost V 4 bases and J 5 bases, with 8 bases left between them. The germline CDR1 and CDR2 sequences are SNHLY and FYNNEI. The CDR3: CASSVAYYGYTF. CDR3 in DNA: TGTGCCAGCAGTGTGGCATATTATGGCTACACCTTC.

The rearrangement joins TRBV13 to TRBJ1-3, with TRBD1 matching over 8 bases. This CDR3 is 21 amino acids long. V lost 3 bases, J lost 5 bases, and 24 bases stayed unmatched. CDR1 and CDR2 (germline): PRHDT, FYEKMQ (reference sequence). CDR3 in DNA: TGTGCCAGCAGCTTTACCAAATCAAGCGTCTCGAGACAGGGGAGTCGAAACACCATATATTTT. Its translation: CASSFTKSSVSRQGSRNTIYF.

The V gene is TRBV5-1, the J gene TRBJ1-5; a possible D gene is TRBD1 (5 bases). Germline assignment: CDR1 SGHRS and CDR2 YFSETQ. V was pared by 4 bases and J by 0 bases, with 8 bases between. This CDR3 is built from 14 residues. The CDR3 bases are TGCGCCAGCAGCACAGACAGTAGCAATCAGCCCCAGCATTTT. Amino acids: CASSTDSSNQPQHF. The whole variable domain, filled in from reference TRBV5-1 and TRBJ1-5, reads KAGVTQTPRYLIKTRGQQVTLSCSPISGHRSVSWYQQTPGQGLQFLFEYFSETQRNKGNFPGRFSGRQFSNSRSEMNVSTLELGDSALYLCASSTDSSNQPQHFGDGTRLSIL.

The J gene is TRBJ1-1, the V gene TRBV11-1, with no clear D. Germline CDR1 is SGHAT and CDR2 is FQDESV (reference sequence). This CDR3 region has 15 residues. V lost 4 bases to trimming and J lost 1 base, with 13 bases between them. CDR3 sequence: CASSYSRGWNTEAFF. CDR3 DNA: TGTGCCAGCAGCTATTCGCGGGGATGGAACACTGAAGCTTTCTTT.

This clone has more than one count but fewer than ten. The chain carries TRBV19 and TRBJ1-5, with 7 bases fitting TRBD1. CDR1 and CDR2 from the germline V gene are LNHDA and SQIVND (reference sequence). The trim removed 5 bases at V and 3 bases at J, leaving 4 bases unmatched. The CDR3 totals 14 residues. CDR3 residues: CASSPGTDNQPQHF. The DNA of the CDR3 is TGTGCCAGTAGTCCCGGGACAGACAATCAGCCCCAGCATTTT.

The V and J genes are TRBV7-3 and TRBJ2-1; TRBD1 is a possible D gene (5 bases). Germline lookup yields CDR1 SGHTA and CDR2 FQGTGA. The CDR3 sequence is 15 residues long. Trimming shortened V by 1 base and J by 4 bases, and 11 bases separated the two germline ends. The CDR3 sequence is CASSLSQGAYNEQFF. The DNA for the CDR3 is TGTGCCAGCAGCTTAAGCCAGGGCGCATACAATGAGCAGTTCTTC.

CDR3 nucleotides: TGCGCCAGCAGCTCCGGGGGGGCCAAGACAGATACGCAGTATTTT. Translation: CASSSGGAKTDTQYF. J is TRBJ2-3 and V is TRBV5-1, with 8 bases aligning to TRBD2. This CDR3 is 15 amino acids long. Germline V gene sequence: CDR1 SGHRS, CDR2 YFSETQ. Germline trimming cut 3 bases from V and 3 bases from J; bases unmatched to any gene: 6.

The chain combines TRBV6-2 or TRBV6-3 with TRBJ1-5; D ambiguous. The germline CDR1 and CDR2 sequences are MNHEY and SVGEGT. Trimming stripped 5 bases from V and 1 base from J, with 9 bases between. This CDR3 spans 14 amino acids. CDR3 bases: TGTGCCAGCAGTACCGGACTGAGCAATCAGCCCCAGCATTTT. This codes for CASSTGLSNQPQHF.

This sequence joins TRBV5-5 and TRBJ1-2, with D perhaps matching TRBD1 (5 bases). Trimming cost V 4 bases and J 4 bases, with 8 bases left between them. Germline-derived CDR1 and CDR2 are SGHKS and YYEKEE (reference sequence). The CDR3 length is 12 residues. CDR3 coding DNA: TGTGCCAGCAGCCAGGACATCTATGGCTACACCTTC. It yields the protein CASSQDIYGYTF.

This clone was seen just once. V gene TRBV5-1 combines with J gene TRBJ1-1, with a weak D call TRBD1 (5 bases). The germline gives CDR1 SGHRS, CDR2 YFSETQ. CDR3 length equals 15 residues. V lost 0 bases, J lost 4 bases, and 13 bases lay in between. The CDR3 reads CASSLDGTSGTEAFF. The CDR3 bases are TGCGCCAGCAGCTTGGACGGGACTTCGGGCACTGAAGCTTTCTTT.